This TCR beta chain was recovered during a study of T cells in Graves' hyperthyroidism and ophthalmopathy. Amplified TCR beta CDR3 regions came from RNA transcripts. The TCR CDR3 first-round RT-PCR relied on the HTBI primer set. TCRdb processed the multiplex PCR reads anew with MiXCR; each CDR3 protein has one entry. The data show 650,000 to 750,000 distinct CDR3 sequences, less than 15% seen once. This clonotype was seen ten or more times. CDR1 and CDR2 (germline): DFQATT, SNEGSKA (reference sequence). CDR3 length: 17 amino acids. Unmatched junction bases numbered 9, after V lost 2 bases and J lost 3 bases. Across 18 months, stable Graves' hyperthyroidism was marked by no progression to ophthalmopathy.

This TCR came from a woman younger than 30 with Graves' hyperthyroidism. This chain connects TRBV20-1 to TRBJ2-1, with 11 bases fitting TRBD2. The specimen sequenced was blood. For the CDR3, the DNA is TGCAGTGCTAGACTCCCTTCAGGACTAGCGGGCTACAATGAGCAGTTCTTC. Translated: CSARLPSGLAGYNEQFF.